This passage covers 6 T cell receptor beta chains from one sample sequenced in a study of blood T cell repertoires in COVID-19. TCRdb's table, derived via immunoSEQ multiplex PCR, lists solely in-frame clones and lacks some. Seen here are approximately 210,000 clones, over 75% observed once, and the top ten hold roughly 10%. Material: peripheral blood. These receptors were obtained from a man in his forties or fifties with COVID-19, enrolled during active disease.

In this sample, this clone turned up once. This chain joins TRBV6-5 and TRBJ1-5, with D possibly matching TRBD1 (5 bases). This CDR3 spans 13 amino acids. Germline V lookup: CDR1 MNHEY, CDR2 SVGAGI. Between the trimmed V and J ends, which lost 5 bases and 5 bases, there was a span of 10 bases. The CDR3 loop is CASSQTAYQPQHF. CDR3 nucleotides: TGTGCCAGCAGTCAGACAGCGTATCAGCCCCAGCATTTT.

The chain has TRBV6-5 and TRBJ2-7, with 7 bases aligning to TRBD1. CDR3 size: 13 residues. The V and J ends lost 5 bases and 3 bases, in that order; junction bases with no gene match: 4. Looked up from germline, CDR1 is MNHEY and CDR2 is SVGAGI. The CDR3 here is CASSPRDSYEQYF. CDR3 DNA: TGTGCCAGCAGTCCCCGGGACAGCTACGAGCAGTACTTC.

V usage is TRBV7-8 and J usage is TRBJ1-5, with 8 bases that match TRBD1. In germline, CDR1 is SGHVS, CDR2 FQNEAQ. V gave up 5 bases and J gave up 4 bases; unmatched junction bases: 7. This CDR3 is 15 amino acids long. The CDR3, as DNA: TGTGCCAGCAGCGTTGCCGGGACAGGAAATCAGCCCCAGCATTTT. Translated: CASSVAGTGNQPQHF.

This clone was seen a single time. The gene calls are TRBV5-4 and TRBJ1-2, with D perhaps matching TRBD1 (6 bases). The length of the CDR3 is 14 residues. Trimming cost V 1 base and J 4 bases, with 11 bases left between them. The V gene's germline CDR1 is SGHNT and CDR2 YYREEE (reference sequence). The CDR3 protein is CASSLQGQAYGYTF. The CDR3 DNA reads TGTGCCAGCAGCTTGCAGGGGCAGGCCTATGGCTACACCTTC.

This clone has a handful of counts. The chain combines TRBV24-1 with TRBJ1-4, with D possibly TRBD1 on 6 matching bases. Trimming left V 8 bases short and J 11 bases short, with 17 bases between. Germline V gene sequence: CDR1 KGHDR, CDR2 SFDVKD. This CDR3 region has 13 residues. CDR3 in DNA: TGTGCCACCACGACTCAGGGGAGACTTAAACTGTTTTTT. Its translation is CATTTQGRLKLFF.

This chain joins TRBV20-1 and TRBJ2-7; 10 bases align to TRBD2. V dropped 3 bases and J dropped 7; count of bases not matched to a gene: 9. Per the germline V gene, CDR1 is DFQATT and CDR2 is SNEGSKA (reference sequence). The CDR3 loop spans 14 amino acids. Here the CDR3 reads CSASLLAGVGEQYF. The CDR3 DNA sequence: TGCAGTGCTAGTCTGCTAGCGGGAGTAGGGGAGCAGTACTTC.